This TCR beta chain was profiled in a study of technical replicates of blood from a handful of donors. Clones were read by immunoSEQ multiplex PCR, and TCRdb kept only the in-frame ones, dropping some. The sample records around 75,000 clones, about 90% being singletons. This CDR3 is 15 amino acids long. Germline CDR1 reads SQVTM; CDR2 reads ANQGSEA. V dropped 6 bases and J dropped 4; count of bases not matched to a gene: 6. V gene TRBV29-1 combines with J gene TRBJ2-2; 12 nucleotides match TRBD2. The sequencing input was T cells isolated from PBMCs. The TCR was taken from a human donor in good health. The CDR3 sequence is CSVSTSGSLTGELFF. CDR3 DNA: TGCAGCGTCTCGACTAGCGGGAGTCTCACCGGGGAGCTGTTTTTT.